The 6 T cell receptor beta chains below all came from one sample that was sequenced in a study of cytomegalovirus exposure and HLA in healthy donors. PCR used 60 Vbeta primers and 13 Jbeta primers. Profiling relied on immunoSEQ multiplex PCR, and the TCRdb table lists in-frame clones only, not all of them. This repertoire shows 150,000 to 200,000 clones, 70% to 90% found once; its top ten account for over 0.8%. The sequencing input was PBMCs. The receptors shown here come from a woman in her 30s in good health and CMV-seronegative.

The chain joins TRBV19 to TRBJ2-1; 10 bases are a match to TRBD1. Germline CDR1 and CDR2: LNHDA and SQIVND (reference sequence). V shed 5 bases and J 4 bases; nucleotides not matched to a gene: 5. This CDR3 has 15 amino acids. As DNA, the CDR3 is TGTGCCAGTAGTCCCCGGGACAGGGGTTACAATGAGCAGTTCTTC. Translation gives CASSPRDRGYNEQFF.

The chain is built from TRBV28 and TRBJ1-1, with TRBD1 matching 8 bases. The germline V gene has CDR1 MDHEN and CDR2 SYDVKM. This CDR3 has 18 residues. V lost 4 bases and J lost 0; bases outside the gene matches: 13. CDR3 in DNA: TGTGCCAGCAGTTCTACAGGGGGTTGGGGAAAAATGAACACTGAAGCTTTCTTT. Its translation is CASSSTGGWGKMNTEAFF.

This chain connects TRBV27 to TRBJ2-1; D is perhaps TRBD1 (7 bases). Germline V lookup: CDR1 MNHEY, CDR2 SMNVEV (reference sequence). Trimming removed 5 bases from V and 5 bases from J, with 10 bases in between. The CDR3 is made up of 13 amino acids. CDR3 DNA: TGTGCCAGCAGTGGGGGGACAGACAATGAGCAGTTCTTC. This gives the protein CASSGGTDNEQFF.

The chain joins TRBV6-6 to TRBJ1-5; 7 nucleotides align to TRBD1. With 8 bases clipped from V and 5 bases from J, the junction kept 12 bases outside the gene matches. CDR3 length: 15 amino acids. Germline V CDR1 and CDR2: MNHNY, SVGAGI (reference sequence). The CDR3 loop reads CASGVLRQGDQPQHF. CDR3 in DNA: TGTGCCAGCGGAGTATTGAGACAGGGTGATCAGCCCCAGCATTTT.

The chain has TRBV7-9 and TRBJ2-7; 9 positions agree with TRBD2. With 5 bases clipped from V and 2 bases from J, the junction kept 10 bases outside the gene matches. CDR1 is SEHNR and CDR2 is FQNEAQ in the germline V gene (reference sequence). CDR3 length: 16 amino acids. The CDR3 DNA sequence: TGTGCCAGCAGCGGAACGGGGACTAGCAGCCCCTACGAGCAGTACTTC. Translating it yields CASSGTGTSSPYEQYF.

This clone was counted only a few times. V and J are TRBV30 and TRBJ2-3; maybe TRBD2 (5 bases). CDR1 and CDR2 (germline): GTSNPN, SVGIG (reference sequence). V lost 0 bases and J 5 bases, leaving 6 bases between the germline ends. The CDR3 consists of 12 residues. CDR3 in DNA: TGTGCCTGGAGTGTACGGGGAGATACGCAGTATTTT. As protein: CAWSVRGDTQYF.